These 20 T cell receptor beta chains originate from one sample sequenced in a study of identical twins. One entry per CDR3 protein, called by TCRdb with MiXCR from the 5' RACE reads. The table shows roughly 350,000 distinct CDR3 sequences, with about 12% occurring only once. In addition, the sample was reused for a study of yellow fever vaccine responses in identical twins.

The sequenced sample consisted of CD8+ T cells sorted from blood. Receptors were obtained from a woman under 30 in good health.

The chain employs TRBV2 and TRBJ2-2; TRBD1 agrees at 10 bases. V lost 6 bases, J lost 6 bases, and 4 bases stayed unmatched. This CDR3 has 14 amino acids. Germline CDR1 and CDR2: SNHLY and FYNNEI. This chain's CDR3 is CASSHGQGAGELFF. Here the CDR3 DNA reads TGTGCCAGCAGCCACGGACAGGGGGCCGGGGAGCTGTTTTTT.

This chain links TRBV7-9 with TRBJ1-1; D remains unclear. Germline loops: CDR1 SEHNR, CDR2 FQNEAQ (reference sequence). There are 12 residues in the CDR3. The V gene lost 1 base and the J gene lost 7 bases, with 7 bases spanning the gap. CDR3 sequence (DNA): TGTGCCAGCAGCTTAGGGTACGGTGAAGCTTTCTTT. Its protein product is CASSLGYGEAFF.

This sequence joins TRBV12-5 and TRBJ2-7; no clear D gene. The CDR3 has 11 amino acids. Germline V gene lookup returns CDR1 LGHNT and CDR2 FRNRAP. The V end was cut by 4 bases, the J end by 4 bases, with 5 bases between. The CDR3 spells CASGSPYEQYV. CDR3 coding DNA: TGTGCTAGTGGTTCCCCGTACGAGCAGTACGTC.

The chain joins TRBV6-6 to TRBJ2-1; D ambiguous. The germline CDR1 and CDR2 sequences are MNHNY and SVGAGI (reference sequence). The CDR3 has 11 amino acids. The V gene lost 8 bases and the J gene lost 8 bases, with 10 bases spanning the gap. This CDR3 is CASAYKDEQFF. CDR3 DNA: TGTGCCAGCGCCTATAAGGATGAGCAGTTCTTC.

The chain has TRBV5-1 and TRBJ1-1; D is undetermined. The CDR3 consists of 13 residues. Trimming removed 3 bases at V and 6 bases at J, with 12 bases between. The germline CDR1 and CDR2 sequences are SGHRS and YFSETQ. The CDR3 coding sequence is TGCGCCAGCAGCTCGACGCCGCACTCTGAAGCTTTCTTT. Its protein product is CASSSTPHSEAFF.

The rearrangement uses TRBV7-8 and TRBJ2-1; D is tentatively TRBD1 or TRBD2 (5 bases each). CDR3 length equals 13 residues. V gave up 9 bases and J gave up 5 bases, with 14 bases separating them. Germline values: CDR1 SGHVS, CDR2 FQNEAQ. The CDR3 nucleotides read TGTGCCAGGAGCCCGGGGCCCGACAATGAGCAGTTCTTC. This codes for CARSPGPDNEQFF.

The rearrangement links TRBV7-9 to TRBJ2-5; possible D gene TRBD2, 6 bases. Germline-derived CDR1 and CDR2 are SEHNR and FQNEAQ (reference sequence). With 1 base removed from V and 1 base from J, the gap between germline ends came to 13 bases. This CDR3 is 16 amino acids long. The CDR3 sequence is CASSLGASETQETQYF. The DNA of the CDR3 is TGTGCCAGCAGCTTAGGGGCTAGCGAGACCCAAGAGACCCAGTACTTC.

This clonotype was seen many times. The chain recombines TRBV12-3 or TRBV12-4 with TRBJ2-1, with TRBD1 matching over 8 bases. The length of the CDR3 is 14 residues. After removal of 6 bases from V and 6 bases from J, the junction contained 7 bases not matched to a gene. Written as DNA, the CDR3 is TGTGCCAGCAGAATGACAGGGGAGGTCAATGAGCAGTTCTTC. Amino acids: CASRMTGEVNEQFF.

This clonotype was seen repeatedly, ten times or more. The CDR3 nucleotides are TGCGCCAGCAGCTTGGTTCCAGGGAACACCGGGGAGCTGTTTTTT. This gives the protein CASSLVPGNTGELFF. This rearrangement joins TRBV5-1 to TRBJ2-2, with unresolved D. This CDR3 has 15 residues. V was shortened by 0 bases and J by 1 base, with 7 bases between the two germline ends. CDR1 is SGHRS, CDR2 YFSETQ, per germline.

This clonotype occurred a few times. This chain joins TRBV2 and TRBJ2-1; D might be TRBD1 (5 bases). Germline V gives CDR1 SNHLY, CDR2 FYNNEI. CDR3 length: 15 residues. The germline V and J ends were trimmed by 5 bases and 6 bases, with 17 bases remaining between them. Here the CDR3 DNA reads TGTGCCAGCAGTTCAGGCAGGGTCAATGGCAATGAGCAGTTCTTC. Encoded protein: CASSSGRVNGNEQFF.

In its sample, this clonotype was seen many times. The chain couples TRBV2 to TRBJ1-5; D unresolved. Between the trimmed V and J ends, which lost 0 bases and 3 bases, there was a span of 6 bases. CDR1 and CDR2 (germline): SNHLY, FYNNEI. This CDR3 region has 14 residues. CDR3 in DNA: TGTGCCAGCAGTGAAGCAGGGTACAATCAGCCCCAGCATTTT. Encoded protein: CASSEAGYNQPQHF.

This sequence joins TRBV9 and TRBJ2-1, with 13 bases that match TRBD2. Germline V lookup: CDR1 SGDLS, CDR2 YYNGEE. This CDR3 is built from 13 residues. Trimming removed 4 bases from V and 10 bases from J; junction bases left unmatched: 2. CDR3 sequence: CASSPGLAGEQFF. CDR3 nucleotides: TGTGCCAGCAGCCCGGGACTAGCGGGAGAGCAGTTCTTC.

CDR3 bases: TGCGCCAGCAGCCAAGATTATAGGGGAGGGACTGAAGCTTTCTTT. Amino acid sequence: CASSQDYRGGTEAFF. The gene calls are TRBV4-1 and TRBJ1-1; tentative D call: TRBD1 (5 bases). The germline V and J ends were trimmed by 0 bases and 5 bases, with 13 bases remaining between them. Germline loops: CDR1 MGHRA, CDR2 YSYEKL. The CDR3 runs to 15 residues.

In this sample, this clonotype turned up once. CDR3 amino acids: CASSWTGSYGEQYF. Here the CDR3 DNA reads TGTGCCAGCAGTTGGACAGGGAGTTACGGCGAGCAGTACTTC. This chain links TRBV12-3 or TRBV12-4 with TRBJ2-7, with 8 bases matching TRBD1. The CDR3 is 14 residues long. Losses at the gene ends were 4 bases for V and 6 bases for J; bases not matched to a gene: 8.

This clonotype was detected only a few times. The V gene is TRBV12-3 or TRBV12-4, the J gene TRBJ1-4; TRBD1 matches at 10 bases. The CDR3 length is 14 residues. V shed 6 bases, J shed 5 bases, and the junction held 3 bases outside the gene matches. CDR3 nucleotide sequence: TGTGCCAGCAGCCGGGGACAGGGGAATGAAAAACTGTTTTTT. This encodes CASSRGQGNEKLFF.

This sequence joins TRBV5-1 and TRBJ2-7; D is unclear. This CDR3 is 15 amino acids long. V shed 3 bases and J shed 2 bases, with 15 bases lying between them. Germline loops: CDR1 SGHRS, CDR2 YFSETQ. This chain's CDR3 is CASSSTPIRTYEQYF. Here the CDR3 DNA reads TGCGCCAGCAGCTCCACCCCCATTCGTACCTACGAGCAGTACTTC.

This clonotype has ten or more counts. The CDR3 spells CATSIVFDNQPQHF. CDR3 bases: TGTGCCACCAGCATTGTTTTTGACAATCAGCCCCAGCATTTT. The rearrangement uses TRBV15 and TRBJ1-5, with D uncertain. The CDR3 is 14 amino acids. The ends were cut back, 4 bases at V and 3 bases at J, with 10 bases in the middle. Germline V gene sequence: CDR1 LNHNV, CDR2 YYDKDF (reference sequence). The complete variable domain, with remaining parts taken from reference TRBV15 and TRBJ1-5, reads DAMVIQNPRYQVTQFGKPVTLSCSQTLNHNVMYWYQQKSSQAPKLLFHYYDKDFNNEADTPDNFQSRRPNTSFCFLDIRSPGLGDTAMYLCATSIVFDNQPQHFGDGTRLSIL.

This clonotype was detected a few times. The rearrangement uses TRBV4-1 and TRBJ2-1, with D maybe TRBD2 (5 bases). The length of the CDR3 is 15 residues. The V end was cut by 4 bases, the J end by 3 bases, with 13 bases between. CDR1 and CDR2 (germline): MGHRA, YSYEKL. The CDR3 loop is CASSRRGFVYNEQFF. As DNA, the CDR3 is TGCGCCAGCAGCCGACGCGGGTTCGTCTACAATGAGCAGTTCTTC.

The chain couples TRBV5-6 to TRBJ2-3; no clear D. The ends were cut back, 6 bases at V and 4 bases at J, with 18 bases in the middle. Germline values: CDR1 SGHDT, CDR2 YYEEEE. The CDR3 sequence is 15 residues long. CDR3 bases: TGTGCCAGCACCTCGGGCGAAGTGTATTCAGATACGCAGTATTTT. This translates into CASTSGEVYSDTQYF.

This clonotype was seen once. J is TRBJ2-1 and V is TRBV27, with 7 bases identical to TRBD2. The V segment lost 3 bases and the J segment 10 bases; nucleotides outside the gene matches: 3. Germline V gene sequence: CDR1 MNHEY, CDR2 SMNVEV (reference sequence). The CDR3 consists of 12 residues. This chain's CDR3 is CASSFPGGEQFF. In DNA, the CDR3 is TGTGCCAGCAGTTTCCCGGGGGGAGAGCAGTTCTTC.